What follows are 18 T cell receptor beta chains derived from one specimen sequenced in a study of beta chain features in type 1 diabetes. The study reverse transcribed the entire isolated RNA, so it sequenced expressed TCRB transcripts. The data were produced by immunoSEQ multiplex PCR, yet TCRdb's version contains in-frame clones alone and is incomplete. In the table there are approximately 250,000 clones, about 23% of which are singletons. No antigen has been identified for these receptors. Study-level findings and limits: Within each of all four CD4+ subsets, Type 1 diabetes patients had TCRB CDR3s that were moderately but significantly shorter.

The material sequenced was naive CD4+ T cells from blood. The receptors stem from a woman aged 30 to 39 with type 1 diabetes.

This clone turned up a few times. V is TRBV11-3 and J is TRBJ1-1; 10 nucleotides match TRBD1. This CDR3 spans 18 amino acids. J lost 2 bases, V lost 5 bases, and 14 bases had no gene match. CDR1 is SGHNT, CDR2 YENEEA, per germline. CDR3 sequence: CASSLALRDRGQNTEAFF. In DNA, the CDR3 is TGTGCCAGCAGCCTGGCGCTCCGGGACAGGGGCCAAAACACTGAAGCTTTCTTT.

This clone has a handful of counts. V usage is TRBV30 and J usage is TRBJ1-5; TRBD1 agrees at 8 bases. CDR1 and CDR2 (germline): GTSNPN, SVGIG (reference sequence). This CDR3 is 14 amino acids long. V shed 2 bases and J 7 bases; nucleotides not matched to a gene: 7. CDR3 nucleotide sequence: TGTGCCTGGAGTACCACAGGGGGGCTACAGCCCCAGCATTTT. It yields the protein CAWSTTGGLQPQHF. Full variable domain (missing parts from reference TRBV30 and TRBJ1-5): SQTIHQWPATLVQPVGSPLSLECTVEGTSNPNLYWYRQAAGRGLQLLFYSVGIGQISSEVPQNLSASRPQDRQFILSSKKLLLSDSGFYLCAWSTTGGLQPQHFGDGTRLSIL.

This chain connects TRBV30 to TRBJ1-1; no clear D gene. Germline CDR1 is GTSNPN and CDR2 is SVGIG (reference sequence). Trimming took 0 bases from V and 0 from J, leaving 8 bases between them. The CDR3 sequence is 14 residues long. The CDR3 is CAWSVTAMNTEAFF. CDR3 DNA sequence: TGTGCCTGGAGTGTAACAGCCATGAACACTGAAGCTTTCTTT.

The table lists this clone with a few counts. The CDR3 region is CASSENEEAFF. The CDR3 coding sequence is TGTGCCAGCAGTGAGAACGAGGAAGCTTTCTTT. V gene TRBV25-1 combines with J gene TRBJ1-1; no clear D. Germline V lookup: CDR1 MGHDK, CDR2 SYGVNS. The CDR3 is 11 amino acids. V was trimmed by 3 bases and J by 8 bases, leaving 7 bases between them.

The chain employs TRBV27 and TRBJ2-5; maybe TRBD1 (6 bases). The CDR3 consists of 14 residues. Trimming left V 4 bases short and J 1 base short, with 10 bases between. CDR1 and CDR2 (germline): MNHEY, SMNVEV (reference sequence). The CDR3 bases are TGTGCCAGCAGTTACGGACAGACCCAAGAGACCCAGTACTTC. Protein product: CASSYGQTQETQYF.

The chain carries TRBV28 and TRBJ1-1; 8 nucleotides line up with TRBD1. Per the germline V gene, CDR1 is MDHEN and CDR2 is SYDVKM. The CDR3 loop spans 14 amino acids. Trimming removed 6 bases from V and 4 bases from J; junction bases left unmatched: 7. The CDR3 bases are TGTGCCAGCAGCTCCGGACAGGGCCGCACTGAAGCTTTCTTT. Translated: CASSSGQGRTEAFF.

This clone was counted between two and nine times. The same CDR3 can be traced to other DNA sequences in this sample. The chain uses TRBV7-9 and TRBJ2-3, with D perhaps TRBD2 (5 bases). Germline loops: CDR1 SEHNR, CDR2 FQNEAQ (reference sequence). CDR3 length equals 14 residues. The V and J ends lost 2 bases and 0 bases respectively, with 6 bases between them. The CDR3 DNA reads as TGTGCCAGCAGCTTACCGGGAAGCACAGATACGCAGTATTTT. Its translation: CASSLPGSTDTQYF.

Only a few counts were recorded for this clone. This chain joins TRBV11-3 and TRBJ2-2; D not resolved. Deletions cut 2 bases from V and 4 bases from J, with 20 bases between. This CDR3 contains 18 residues. Germline V gives CDR1 SGHNT, CDR2 YENEEA. The CDR3: CASSLSRDSAIVTGELFF. CDR3 bases: TGTGCCAGCAGCTTATCCCGCGACTCAGCGATCGTCACCGGGGAGCTGTTTTTT. The full variable domain, completed using reference TRBV11-3 and TRBJ2-2, is EAGVVQSPRYKIIEKKQPVAFWCNPISGHNTLYWYLQNLGQGPELLIRYENEEAVDDSQLPKDRFSAERLKGVDSTLKIQPAELGDSAVYLCASSLSRDSAIVTGELFFGEGSRLTVL.

This clone was recorded a few times. V gene TRBV15 combines with J gene TRBJ2-5; 10 nucleotides match TRBD2. The CDR3 runs to 18 residues. The germline CDR1 and CDR2 sequences are LNHNV and YYDKDF (reference sequence). The V gene end was trimmed by 1 base and the J gene end by 4 bases; junction bases not matched to a gene: 12. CDR3 sequence reads: CATSRVSSGRRRRETQYF. The CDR3 DNA is TGTGCCACCAGCAGAGTGAGTAGCGGGAGGAGGAGGCGAGAGACCCAGTACTTC.

The V and J genes are TRBV7-9 and TRBJ2-7; possibly TRBD2 for D (5 bases). V lost 0 bases to trimming and J lost 7 bases, with 13 bases between them. The CDR3 is 14 residues long. CDR1 and CDR2 (germline): SEHNR, FQNEAQ (reference sequence). CDR3 protein: CASSLAGVGGEQYF. CDR3 coding DNA: TGTGCCAGCAGCTTAGCGGGAGTTGGTGGAGAGCAGTACTTC.

This clone was observed a handful of times. The chain has TRBV29-1 and TRBJ2-7, with D maybe TRBD1 (5 bases). This CDR3 comprises 14 residues. The ends were cut back, 1 base at V and 2 bases at J, with 12 bases in the middle. Germline CDR1 reads SQVTM; CDR2 reads ANQGSEA. CDR3 nucleotide sequence: TGCAGCGTTGAAGTGGTGGGGCCCGCCTACGAGCAGTACTTC. Residues: CSVEVVGPAYEQYF.

The chain is built from TRBV4-2 and TRBJ2-5; 11 bases line up with TRBD2. This CDR3 region has 16 residues. The junction had 7 bases not matched to a gene; V was cut back by 3 bases and J by 4 bases. Germline V CDR1 and CDR2: LGHNA, YNFKEQ. The CDR3 nucleotides read TGTGCCAGCAGCCAGCGGAAACTAGCGGGAGTAGAGACCCAGTACTTC. Translation gives CASSQRKLAGVETQYF.

The gene calls are TRBV29-1 and TRBJ2-4; D perhaps matches TRBD2 (5 bases). Trimming cost V 5 bases and J 9 bases, with 23 bases left between them. Germline V CDR1 and CDR2: SQVTM, ANQGSEA. The CDR3 is made up of 15 amino acids. The CDR3 sequence is CSVLTTDSDRGIQYF. In DNA form, the CDR3 reads TGCAGCGTTCTCACTACCGACTCGGATCGGGGCATTCAGTACTTC.

V is TRBV5-6 and J is TRBJ2-3; TRBD1 aligns across 8 bases. The CDR3 is 15 residues long. With V trimmed by 4 bases and J by 5 bases, 9 bases remained unmatched. The germline V gene encodes CDR1 SGHDT and CDR2 YYEEEE. The CDR3 DNA reads as TGTGCCAGCAGCCCAGGGACAGGTTTCGGAGATACGCAGTATTTT. As protein: CASSPGTGFGDTQYF.

The sample holds a few counts of this clone. Other DNA sequences in this sample translate to the same CDR3. The chain links TRBV29-1 to TRBJ1-1; the match to TRBD1 covers 7 bases. The CDR3 has 14 amino acids. The germline V gene has CDR1 SQVTM and CDR2 ANQGSEA. With 4 bases clipped from V and 1 base from J, the junction kept 6 bases outside the gene matches. CDR3 DNA: TGCAGCGTTGGTCCGGGACAGAGGAACACTGAAGCTTTCTTT. Translated, it gives CSVGPGQRNTEAFF.

In its sample, this clone was seen a few times. The CDR3 is CASSNLRGGTEAFF. CDR3 DNA sequence: TGTGCCAGCAGTAACCTCAGGGGTGGCACTGAAGCTTTCTTT. The chain is built from TRBV14 and TRBJ1-1; D is possibly TRBD1 (6 bases). Trimming left V 6 bases short and J 4 bases short, with 15 bases between. The germline V gene encodes CDR1 SGHDN and CDR2 FVKESK. The CDR3 is 14 residues long.

The V gene is TRBV2, the J gene TRBJ2-5, with D tentatively TRBD2 (6 bases). V gave up 8 bases and J gave up 5 bases, with 15 bases separating them. Germline assignment: CDR1 SNHLY and CDR2 FYNNEI. The CDR3 has 13 amino acids. The CDR3 spells CASAGLLRETQYF. CDR3 coding DNA: TGTGCCAGCGCCGGACTACTCAGGGAGACCCAGTACTTC.

This clone was detected only a few times. This chain links TRBV9 with TRBJ2-5; tentative D call: TRBD2 (6 bases). V dropped 0 bases and J dropped 4 bases, with 10 bases sitting between them. Germline-derived CDR1 and CDR2 are SGDLS and YYNGEE. This CDR3 spans 14 amino acids. The CDR3 nucleotides read TGTGCCAGCAGCGTAGCTAAGGGAGGAGAGACCCAGTACTTC. This gives the protein CASSVAKGGETQYF.